The entry below gives a single T cell receptor beta chain sequence along with its context. The sample is drawn from a study of blood T cell repertoires in COVID-19. Germline V gene lookup returns CDR1 SGDLS and CDR2 YYNGEE. This CDR3 contains 16 residues. The J segment lost 2 bases and the V segment lost 4 bases, leaving 10 bases of the junction unmatched. Original methodology: Nucleated cell counts were estimated from reference gene primer amplification. Only in-frame clones appear in the TCRdb table, and some are missing; sequencing was by immunoSEQ multiplex PCR. D and trimming come from the DNA, and the V and J calls and clone size come from that table. The table has approximately 490,000 clones, around 85% seen once. Participants were aged 18 to 89 years, lived in about 26 US areas, and enrolled virtually.

The receptor was isolated from a woman in her sixties who had recovered from COVID-19. The sequencing input was PBMCs or T cells enriched from blood (not recorded which). The V gene is TRBV9, the J gene TRBJ2-3, with TRBD2 identical over 7 bases. Here the CDR3 reads CASSPQGLDSTDTQYF. The DNA of the CDR3 is TGTGCCAGCAGCCCTCAAGGACTAGACTCCACAGATACGCAGTATTTT.